One T cell receptor beta chain is described in this entry. Its specificity is unknown. Germline assignment: CDR1 DFQATT and CDR2 SNEGSKA (reference sequence). CDR3 length equals 17 residues. This specimen belongs to a study of CXCR3-negative and CXCR3-positive naive CD8 T cells. Study in general: The study obtained 130 million to 150 million TRB reads, about 1.5 +/- 0.3 million per library. Study-wide findings and caveats: Fresh PBMCs went into most assays, and CXCR3 expression partly declined after cryopreservation. Comparison of naive CXCR3-negative and CXCR3-positive cells revealed similar TRBV-TRBJ usage, while memory cells differed.

The libraries of TRB cDNA were constructed through 5' RACE using UMI labels. TCRdb reprocessed the 5' RACE reads and stores each CDR3 protein as one record, lacking DNA. With approximately 74,000 distinct CDR3 sequences in the sample, the ten largest clones hold 1.6%. Specimen: naive CXCR3- CD8+ T cells from blood. Subset: CD45RO-CCR7+CD27+CD95- naive CD8+ T cells lacking CXCR3 (TNR3-). The chain carries TRBV20-1 and TRBJ2-1; the D call of TRBD1 rests on TCRdb alone, since no DNA is present to check it. This sequence was found in a human donor in good health. Some clones in this sample may be carry-over from other donors' samples. CDR3 sequence: CSASLLNKGGLYNEQFF.